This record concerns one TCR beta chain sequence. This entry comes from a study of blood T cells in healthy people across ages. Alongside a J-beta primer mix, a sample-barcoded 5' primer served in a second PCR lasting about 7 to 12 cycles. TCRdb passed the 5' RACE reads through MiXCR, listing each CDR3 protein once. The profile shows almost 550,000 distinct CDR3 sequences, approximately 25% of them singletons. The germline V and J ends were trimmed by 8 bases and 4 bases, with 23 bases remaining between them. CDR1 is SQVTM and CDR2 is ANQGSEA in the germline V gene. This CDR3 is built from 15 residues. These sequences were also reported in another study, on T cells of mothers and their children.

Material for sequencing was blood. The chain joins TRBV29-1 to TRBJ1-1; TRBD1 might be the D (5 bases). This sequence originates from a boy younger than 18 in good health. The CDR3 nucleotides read TGCAGCCCTATGGAGCGTGGGGGGTTGAGCACTGAAGCTTTCTTT. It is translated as CSPMERGGLSTEAFF.